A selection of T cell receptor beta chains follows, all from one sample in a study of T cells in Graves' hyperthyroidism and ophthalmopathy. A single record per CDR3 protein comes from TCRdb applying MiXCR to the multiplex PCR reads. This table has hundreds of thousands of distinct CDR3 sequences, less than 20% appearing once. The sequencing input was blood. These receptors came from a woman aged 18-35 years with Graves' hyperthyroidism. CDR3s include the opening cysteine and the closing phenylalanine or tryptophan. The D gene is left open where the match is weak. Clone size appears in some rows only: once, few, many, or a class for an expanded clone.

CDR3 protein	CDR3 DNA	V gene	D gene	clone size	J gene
CASSQERSSGNTIYF	TGTGCCAGCAGCCAAGAACGGAGCTCTGGAAACACCATATATTTT	TRBV3-1	NA	once	TRBJ1-3
CASSPPSRSNEQFF	TGTGCCAGCAGTCCGCCTAGCAGGTCAAATGAGCAGTTCTTC	TRBV2	NA	NA	TRBJ2-1
CASSPFGTVNSPLHF	TGTGCCAGCTCACCCTTCGGGACAGTCAATTCACCCCTCCACTTT	TRBV18	TRBD1	many	TRBJ1-6
CASSRQLDYGYTF	TGCGCCAGCAGCCGACAGTTAGACTATGGCTACACCTTC	TRBV4-1	NA	NA	TRBJ1-2
CASSQGLAGGREQYF	TGTGCCAGCAGCCAGGGACTAGCGGGAGGGCGCGAGCAGTACTTC	TRBV3-1	TRBD2	NA	TRBJ2-7
CASSLGTSGAPDTQYF	TGTGCCAGCAGCTTGGGGACTAGCGGGGCCCCAGATACGCAGTATTTT	TRBV5-6	TRBD2	few	TRBJ2-3
CAISEVRWGYTF	TGTGCCATCAGTGAGGTCCGCTGGGGCTACACCTTC	TRBV10-3	NA	few	TRBJ1-2
CSALWDYEQYF	TGCAGTGCCCTGTGGGATTACGAGCAGTACTTC	TRBV20-1	NA	many	TRBJ2-7
CSATSGRAGELFF	TGCAGTGCTACTAGCGGGAGGGCCGGGGAGCTGTTTTTT	TRBV20-1	TRBD2	NA	TRBJ2-2
CAIIGQAGETQYF	TGTGCCATCATTGGACAGGCGGGAGAGACCCAGTACTTC	TRBV10-3	TRBD1	NA	TRBJ2-5
CASSFTGVNEQFF	TGCGCCAGCAGCTTTACAGGGGTCAATGAGCAGTTCTTC	TRBV5-1	TRBD1	few	TRBJ2-1
CSAQGGGGAPYEQYF	TGCAGTGCACAGGGTGGCGGGGGTGCCCCCTACGAGCAGTACTTC	TRBV20-1	NA	many	TRBJ2-7
CASSHPGEVNGYTF	TGTGCCAGCAGCCACCCAGGGGAGGTAAATGGCTACACCTTC	TRBV3-1	NA	many	TRBJ1-2
CASIPGTSGSLFF	TGTGCCAGCATTCCCGGGACTAGCGGATCGCTTTTCTTC	TRBV12-3/TRBV12-4	TRBD2	few	TRBJ2-1
CASSGREGAYNEQFF	TGTGCCAGCAGCGGGCGGGAGGGCGCCTACAATGAGCAGTTCTTC	TRBV9	TRBD2	few	TRBJ2-1